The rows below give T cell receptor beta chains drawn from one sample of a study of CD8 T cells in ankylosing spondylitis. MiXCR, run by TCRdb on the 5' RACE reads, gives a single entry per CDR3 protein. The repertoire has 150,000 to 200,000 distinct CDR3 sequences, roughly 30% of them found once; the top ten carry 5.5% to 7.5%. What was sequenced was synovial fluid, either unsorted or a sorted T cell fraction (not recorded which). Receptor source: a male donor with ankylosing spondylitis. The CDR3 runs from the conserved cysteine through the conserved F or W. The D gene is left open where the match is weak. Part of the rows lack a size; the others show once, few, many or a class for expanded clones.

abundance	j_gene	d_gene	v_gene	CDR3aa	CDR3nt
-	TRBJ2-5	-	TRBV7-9	CASSSLGETQYF	TGTGCCAGCAGCTCTTTAGGCGAGACCCAGTACTTC
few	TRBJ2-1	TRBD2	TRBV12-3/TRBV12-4	CASSLVLAGAEQFF	TGTGCCAGCAGTTTAGTACTAGCGGGGGCTGAGCAGTTCTTC
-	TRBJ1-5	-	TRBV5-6	CASSLAGTYSNQPRHF	TGTGCCAGCAGCTTGGCGGGGACTTATAGCAATCAGCCCCGGCATTTT
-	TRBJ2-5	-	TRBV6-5	CASSYTPPRVGIKETQYF	TGTGCCAGCAGTTACACGCCTCCCAGGGTTGGGATTAAAGAGACCCAGTACTTC
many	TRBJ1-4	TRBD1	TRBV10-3	CAISESKGVGQGEEKLFF	TGTGCCATCAGTGAGTCGAAAGGCGTCGGACAGGGAGAGGAAAAACTGTTTTTT
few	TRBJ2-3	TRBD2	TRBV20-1	CSASGGGDATTDTQYF	TGCAGTGCTAGTGGGGGAGGGGATGCAACCACAGATACGCAGTATTTT
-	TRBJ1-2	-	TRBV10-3	CAISESGQGYGYTF	TGTGCCATCAGTGAGTCCGGCCAGGGGTATGGCTACACCTTC
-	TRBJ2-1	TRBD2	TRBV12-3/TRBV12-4	CASSPILGGGNEQFF	TGTGCCAGCAGTCCGATACTGGGGGGGGGCAATGAGCAGTTCTTC
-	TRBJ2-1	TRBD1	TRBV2	CASSAGTGAYNEQFF	TGTGCCAGCAGTGCCGGGACAGGGGCTTACAATGAGCAGTTCTTC
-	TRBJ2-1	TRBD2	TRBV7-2	CASRQRLAGNNEQFF	TGTGCCAGCCGTCAGAGACTAGCGGGGAACAATGAGCAGTTCTTC
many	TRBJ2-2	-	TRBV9	CASSVAGGAGELFF	TGTGCCAGCAGCGTAGCGGGGGGCGCCGGGGAGCTGTTTTTT
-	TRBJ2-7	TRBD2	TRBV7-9	CASRAGGEASEQYF	TGTGCCAGCAGGGCGGGGGGGGAGGCCTCCGAGCAGTACTTC
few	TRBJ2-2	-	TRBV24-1	CATQGQANTGELFF	TGTGCCACCCAGGGACAAGCGAACACCGGGGAGCTGTTTTTT
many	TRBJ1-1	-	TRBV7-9	CATTRGVNTEAFF	TGTGCCACTACGCGAGGGGTTAACACTGAAGCTTTCTTT
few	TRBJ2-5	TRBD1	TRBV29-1	CSVGGDRGETQYF	TGCAGCGTTGGAGGGGACAGGGGAGAGACCCAGTACTTC
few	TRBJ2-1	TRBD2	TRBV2	CASSEALAGGAEQFF	TGTGCCAGCAGTGAAGCACTAGCGGGAGGGGCTGAGCAGTTCTTC
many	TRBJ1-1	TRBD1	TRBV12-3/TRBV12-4	CASSTRGTGVMNTEAFF	TGTGCCAGCAGTACTCGGGGGACAGGCGTCATGAACACTGAAGCTTTCTTT
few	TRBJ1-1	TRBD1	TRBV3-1	CASSPRSGGMNTEAFF	TGTGCCAGCAGCCCAAGGTCAGGGGGGATGAACACTGAAGCTTTCTTT
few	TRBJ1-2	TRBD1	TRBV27	CASSLTGAYGYTF	TGTGCCAGCAGTTTAACAGGGGCCTATGGCTACACCTTC
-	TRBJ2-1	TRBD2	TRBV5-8	CASSSGTSGRNEQFF	TGTGCCAGCAGTTCGGGGACTAGCGGGAGGAATGAGCAGTTCTTC
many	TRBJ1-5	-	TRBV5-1	CASSLNIHQPQHF	TGCGCCAGCAGCTTGAACATTCATCAGCCCCAGCATTTT
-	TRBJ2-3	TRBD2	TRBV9	CASSVSGGSTDTQYF	TGTGCCAGCAGCGTAAGCGGGGGTAGCACAGATACGCAGTATTTT